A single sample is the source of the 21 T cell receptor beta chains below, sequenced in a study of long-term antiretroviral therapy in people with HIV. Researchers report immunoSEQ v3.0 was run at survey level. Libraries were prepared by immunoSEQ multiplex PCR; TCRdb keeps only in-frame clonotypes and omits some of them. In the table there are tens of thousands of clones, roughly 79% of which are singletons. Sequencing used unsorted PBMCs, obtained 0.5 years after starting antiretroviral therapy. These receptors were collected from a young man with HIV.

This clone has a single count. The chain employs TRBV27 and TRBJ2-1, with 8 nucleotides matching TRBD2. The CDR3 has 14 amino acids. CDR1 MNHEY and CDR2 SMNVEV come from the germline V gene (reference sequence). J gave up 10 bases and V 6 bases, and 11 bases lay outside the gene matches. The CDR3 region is CASRPGLVLWEQFF. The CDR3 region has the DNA TGTGCCAGCAGGCCGGGACTAGTCTTGTGGGAGCAGTTCTTC.

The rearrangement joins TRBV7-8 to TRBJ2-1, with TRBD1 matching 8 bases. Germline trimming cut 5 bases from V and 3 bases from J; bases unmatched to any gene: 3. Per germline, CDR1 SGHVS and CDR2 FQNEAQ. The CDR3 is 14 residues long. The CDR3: CASSRTGNYNEQFF. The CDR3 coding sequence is TGTGCCAGCAGCCGGACAGGGAACTACAATGAGCAGTTCTTC.

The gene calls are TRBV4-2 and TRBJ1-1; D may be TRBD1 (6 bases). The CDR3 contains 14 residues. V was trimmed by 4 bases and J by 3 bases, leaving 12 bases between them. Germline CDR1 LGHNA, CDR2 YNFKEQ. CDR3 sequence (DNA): TGTGCCAGCAGCCGTACAGGGAGGGACACTGAAGCTTTCTTT. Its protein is CASSRTGRDTEAFF.

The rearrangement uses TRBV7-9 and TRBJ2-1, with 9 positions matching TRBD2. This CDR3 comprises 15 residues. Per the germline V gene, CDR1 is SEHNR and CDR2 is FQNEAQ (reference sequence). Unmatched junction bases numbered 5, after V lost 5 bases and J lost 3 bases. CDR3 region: CASSHSGRSYNEQFF. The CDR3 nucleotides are TGTGCCAGCAGCCATAGCGGGAGAAGCTACAATGAGCAGTTCTTC.

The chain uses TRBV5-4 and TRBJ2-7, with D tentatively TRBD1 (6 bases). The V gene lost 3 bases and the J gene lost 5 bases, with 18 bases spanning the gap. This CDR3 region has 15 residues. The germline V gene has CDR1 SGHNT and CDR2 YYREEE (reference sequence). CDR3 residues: CASSSANQGLHEQYF. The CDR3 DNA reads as TGTGCCAGCAGCTCGGCCAACCAGGGGCTACACGAGCAGTACTTC.

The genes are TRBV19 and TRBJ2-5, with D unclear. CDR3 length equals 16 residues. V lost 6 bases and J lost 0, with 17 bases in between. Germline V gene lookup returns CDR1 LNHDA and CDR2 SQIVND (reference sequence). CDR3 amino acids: CASSEGWGNNQETQYF. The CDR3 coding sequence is TGTGCCAGTAGCGAAGGGTGGGGAAACAACCAAGAGACCCAGTACTTC.

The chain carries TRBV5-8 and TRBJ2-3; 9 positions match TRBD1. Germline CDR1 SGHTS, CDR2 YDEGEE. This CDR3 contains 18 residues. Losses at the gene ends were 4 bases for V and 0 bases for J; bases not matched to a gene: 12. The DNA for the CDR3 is TGTGCCAGCAGCGAGGGACAGGGACACCTCTATAGCACAGATACGCAGTATTTT. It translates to CASSEGQGHLYSTDTQYF. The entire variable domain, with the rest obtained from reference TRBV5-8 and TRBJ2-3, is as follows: EAGVTQSPTHLIKTRGQQATLRCSPISGHTSVYWYQQALGLGLQFLLWYDEGEERNRGNFPPRFSGRQFPNYSSELNVNALELEDSALYLCASSEGQGHLYSTDTQYFGPGTRLTVL.

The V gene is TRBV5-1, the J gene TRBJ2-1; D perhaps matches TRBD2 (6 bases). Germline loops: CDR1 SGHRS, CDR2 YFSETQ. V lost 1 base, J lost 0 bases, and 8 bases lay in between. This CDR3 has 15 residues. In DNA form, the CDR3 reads TGCGCCAGCAGCTTGAGCGGGTTCTCCTACAATGAGCAGTTCTTC. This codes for CASSLSGFSYNEQFF.

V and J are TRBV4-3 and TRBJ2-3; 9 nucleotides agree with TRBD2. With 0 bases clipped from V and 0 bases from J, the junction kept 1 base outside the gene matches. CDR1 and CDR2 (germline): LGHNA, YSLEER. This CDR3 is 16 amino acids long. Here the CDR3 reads CASSQDSGRSTDTQYF. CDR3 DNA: TGCGCCAGCAGCCAAGATAGCGGGAGAAGCACAGATACGCAGTATTTT.

In DNA, the CDR3 is TGTGCCAGCAGCCTCCGGACAGACTATGGCTACACCTTC. This codes for CASSLRTDYGYTF. The V and J genes are TRBV4-2 and TRBJ1-2; TRBD1 is a possible D gene (6 bases). CDR3 length: 13 residues. CDR1 and CDR2 from the germline V gene are LGHNA and YNFKEQ. V was pared by 4 bases and J by 3 bases, with 9 bases between.

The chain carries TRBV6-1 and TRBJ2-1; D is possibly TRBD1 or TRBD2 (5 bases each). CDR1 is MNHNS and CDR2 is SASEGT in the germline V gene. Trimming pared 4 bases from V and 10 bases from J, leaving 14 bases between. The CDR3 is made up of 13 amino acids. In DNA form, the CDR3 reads TGTGCCAGCAGTGTCCCGGGACGGACCGAGCAGTTCTTC. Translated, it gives CASSVPGRTEQFF.

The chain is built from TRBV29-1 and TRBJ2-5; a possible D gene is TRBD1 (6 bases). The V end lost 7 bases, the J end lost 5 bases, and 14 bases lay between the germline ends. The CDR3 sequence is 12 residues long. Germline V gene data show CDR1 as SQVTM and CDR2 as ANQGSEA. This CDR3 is CSAQPGEETQYF. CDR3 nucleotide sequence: TGCAGCGCTCAGCCAGGGGAGGAGACCCAGTACTTC.

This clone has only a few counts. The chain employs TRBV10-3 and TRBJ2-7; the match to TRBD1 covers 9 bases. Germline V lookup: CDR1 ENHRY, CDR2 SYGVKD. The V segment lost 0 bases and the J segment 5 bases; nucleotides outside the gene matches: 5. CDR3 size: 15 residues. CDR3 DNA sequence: TGTGCCATCAGTGAGTCGCAGGACAGGGGCCACGAGCAGTACTTC. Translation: CAISESQDRGHEQYF.

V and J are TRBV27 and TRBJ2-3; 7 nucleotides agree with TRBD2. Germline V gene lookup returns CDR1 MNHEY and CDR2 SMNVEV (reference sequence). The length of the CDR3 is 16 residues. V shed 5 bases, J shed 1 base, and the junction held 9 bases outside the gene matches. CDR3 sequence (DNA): TGTGCCAGCAGTCCCCTTGGTGGGAGGGGCACAGATACGCAGTATTTT. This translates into CASSPLGGRGTDTQYF.

The CDR3 DNA follows: TGCGCCAGCAGCCAAGATCAGAACGGGGAGCTGTTTTTT. Amino acid sequence: CASSQDQNGELFF. The gene calls are TRBV4-3 and TRBJ2-2; no clear D gene. Germline values: CDR1 LGHNA, CDR2 YSLEER. The CDR3 is 13 amino acids. Deletions cut 0 bases from V and 7 bases from J, with 6 bases between.

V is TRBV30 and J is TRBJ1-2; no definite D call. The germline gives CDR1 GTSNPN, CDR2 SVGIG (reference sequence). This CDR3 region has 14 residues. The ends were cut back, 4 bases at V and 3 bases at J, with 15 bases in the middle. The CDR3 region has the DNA TGTGCCTGGACAGAAGCCAGAGACTACTATGGCTACACCTTC. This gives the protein CAWTEARDYYGYTF.

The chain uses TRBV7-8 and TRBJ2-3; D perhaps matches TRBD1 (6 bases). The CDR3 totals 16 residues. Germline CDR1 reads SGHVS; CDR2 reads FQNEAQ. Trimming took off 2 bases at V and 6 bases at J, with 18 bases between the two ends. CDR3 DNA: TGTGCCAGCAGCTTACGGGACACCACAAAAGGCGATACGCAGTATTTT. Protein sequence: CASSLRDTTKGDTQYF.

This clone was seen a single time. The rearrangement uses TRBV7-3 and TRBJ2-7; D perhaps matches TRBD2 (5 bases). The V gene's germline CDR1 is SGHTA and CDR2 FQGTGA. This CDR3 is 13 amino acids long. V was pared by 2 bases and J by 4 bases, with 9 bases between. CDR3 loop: CASSLGRTYEQYF. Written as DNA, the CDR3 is TGTGCCAGCAGCTTAGGACGGACTTACGAGCAGTACTTC. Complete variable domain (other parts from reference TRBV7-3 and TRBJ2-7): GAGVSQTPSNKVTEKGKYVELRCDPISGHTALYWYRQSLGQGPEFLIYFQGTGAADDSGLPNDRFFAVRPEGSVSTLKIQRTERGDSAVYLCASSLGRTYEQYFGPGTRLTVT.

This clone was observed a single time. This CDR3 is CASSPDRVGAKLFF. CDR3 nucleotides: TGTGCCAGCAGCCCGGACAGGGTCGGGGCTAAACTGTTTTTT. The chain employs TRBV11-2 and TRBJ1-4, with 8 positions matching TRBD1. After removal of 5 bases from V and 11 bases from J, the junction contained 10 bases not matched to a gene. CDR3 size: 14 residues. Germline CDR1 and CDR2: SGHAT and FQNNGV. Together with reference TRBV11-2 and TRBJ1-4, the CDR3 gives the full variable domain: EAGVAQSPRYKIIEKRQSVAFWCNPISGHATLYWYQQILGQGPKLLIQFQNNGVVDDSQLPKDRFSAERLKGVDSTLKIQPAKLEDSAVYLCASSPDRVGAKLFFGSGTQLSVL.

The DNA of the CDR3 is TGTGCCAGCAGTGACTCTAGCGGGGCTTACAATGAGCAGTTCTTC. Amino acids: CASSDSSGAYNEQFF. This chain uses TRBV6-4 with TRBJ2-1; 8 bases line up with TRBD2. CDR3 length: 15 amino acids. The V gene's germline CDR1 is MRHNA and CDR2 SNTAGT. Trimming took 0 bases from V and 4 from J; bases not matched to a gene: 2.

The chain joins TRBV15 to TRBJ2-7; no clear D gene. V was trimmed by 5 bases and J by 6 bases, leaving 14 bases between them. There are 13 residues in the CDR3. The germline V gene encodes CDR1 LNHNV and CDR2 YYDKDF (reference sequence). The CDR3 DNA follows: TGTGCCACCAGCGCCCCGGTGTGGGGCGAGCAGTACTTC. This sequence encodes CATSAPVWGEQYF.